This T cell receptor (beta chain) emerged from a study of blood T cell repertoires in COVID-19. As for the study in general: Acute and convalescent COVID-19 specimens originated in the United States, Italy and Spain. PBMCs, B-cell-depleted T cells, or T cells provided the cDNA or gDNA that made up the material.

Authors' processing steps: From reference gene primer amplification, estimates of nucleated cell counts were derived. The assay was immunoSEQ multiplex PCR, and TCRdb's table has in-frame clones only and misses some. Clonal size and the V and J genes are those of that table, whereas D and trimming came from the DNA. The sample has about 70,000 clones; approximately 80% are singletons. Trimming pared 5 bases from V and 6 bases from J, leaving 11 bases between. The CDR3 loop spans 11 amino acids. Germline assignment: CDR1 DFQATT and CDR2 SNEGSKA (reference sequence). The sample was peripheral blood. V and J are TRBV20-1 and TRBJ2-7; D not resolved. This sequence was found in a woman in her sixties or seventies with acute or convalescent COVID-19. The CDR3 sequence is CSAEVSGEQYF. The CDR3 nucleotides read TGCAGTGCTGAAGTTTCAGGCGAGCAGTACTTC.